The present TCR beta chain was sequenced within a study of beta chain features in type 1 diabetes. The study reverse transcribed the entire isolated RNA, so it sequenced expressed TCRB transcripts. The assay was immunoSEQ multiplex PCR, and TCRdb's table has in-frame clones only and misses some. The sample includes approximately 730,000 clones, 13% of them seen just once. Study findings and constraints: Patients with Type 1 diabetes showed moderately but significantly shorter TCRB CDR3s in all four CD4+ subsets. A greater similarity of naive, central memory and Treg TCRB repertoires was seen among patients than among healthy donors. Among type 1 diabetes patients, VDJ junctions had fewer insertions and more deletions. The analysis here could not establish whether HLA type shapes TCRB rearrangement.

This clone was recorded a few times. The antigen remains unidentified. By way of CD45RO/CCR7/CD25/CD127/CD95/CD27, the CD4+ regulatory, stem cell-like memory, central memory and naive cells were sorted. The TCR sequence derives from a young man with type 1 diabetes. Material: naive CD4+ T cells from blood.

CDR3 DNA: TGTGCCAGCAGCTTGGTGGACAGGGATCGCCCGGATGGCTACACCTTC. Residues: CASSLVDRDRPDGYTF. The rearrangement uses TRBV5-6 and TRBJ1-2, with 8 bases lining up with TRBD1. The CDR3 totals 16 residues. J lost 6 bases, V lost 0 bases, and 10 bases had no gene match. Germline lookup yields CDR1 SGHDT and CDR2 YYEEEE.